This is a list of T cell receptor beta chains from one sample in a study of T cell responses to AZD1222 COVID-19 vaccine. Sequenced by immunoSEQ multiplex PCR; TCRdb stores in-frame clones only, minus some. The data contain about 180,000 clones, about 93% of them singletons. The input for sequencing was peripheral blood, taken 28 days after the second dose of the MenACWY control vaccine. These receptors were collected from an adult who received the MenACWY meningococcal vaccine as a control. Both conserved end residues are part of each CDR3. Fields, in order: V gene, J gene, clone size, D gene, CDR3 DNA, CDR3 protein. A D gene is named only where the DNA matches it firmly. Clone sizes are given selectively: once, few, many, or a class where the clone is expanded.

v_call: TRBV2; j_call: TRBJ1-6; clone_size: NA; d_call: NA; cdr3_nt: TGTGCCAGCATCGGGATATATACGAATTCACCCCTCCACTTT; cdr3_aa: CASIGIYTNSPLHF
v_call: TRBV19; j_call: TRBJ1-1; clone_size: NA; d_call: TRBD1; cdr3_nt: TGTGCCAGTAGTGCCGGGGAGGGCAGGGGGCCGAGGAACACTGAAGCTTTCTTT; cdr3_aa: CASSAGEGRGPRNTEAFF
v_call: TRBV27; j_call: TRBJ1-1; clone_size: NA; d_call: TRBD1; cdr3_nt: TGTGCCAGCAGTCCTGGACAGGGATGGGCTTTCTTT; cdr3_aa: CASSPGQGWAFF
v_call: TRBV25-1; j_call: TRBJ1-3; clone_size: NA; d_call: TRBD1; cdr3_nt: TGTGCCAGCAGGGGGACAGGGAGCTCTGGAAACACCATATATTTT; cdr3_aa: CASRGTGSSGNTIYF
v_call: TRBV6-6; j_call: TRBJ1-2; clone_size: NA; d_call: TRBD1; cdr3_nt: TGTGCCAGCAGTCGTTTGGGACAGGGGGCGCGAGGCTACACCTTC; cdr3_aa: CASSRLGQGARGYTF
v_call: TRBV19; j_call: TRBJ2-2; clone_size: NA; d_call: NA; cdr3_nt: TGTGCCAGTAGGTGGTCAGGGGGGGACACCGGGGAGCTGTTTTTT; cdr3_aa: CASRWSGGDTGELFF
v_call: TRBV4-2; j_call: TRBJ2-3; clone_size: NA; d_call: NA; cdr3_nt: TGTGCCAGCAGCCAAGAAAGAGTTTCCGATACGCAGTATTTT; cdr3_aa: CASSQERVSDTQYF
v_call: TRBV7-8; j_call: TRBJ2-5; clone_size: NA; d_call: NA; cdr3_nt: TGTGCCAGCAGCTATCGGGACCACAGATACTTC; cdr3_aa: CASSYRDHRYF
v_call: TRBV6-4; j_call: TRBJ1-2; clone_size: NA; d_call: TRBD1; cdr3_nt: TGTGCCAGCAGTGACTCAGGACAGGACAACTATGGCTACACCTTC; cdr3_aa: CASSDSGQDNYGYTF
v_call: TRBV7-6; j_call: TRBJ1-5; clone_size: NA; d_call: TRBD1; cdr3_nt: TGTGCCAGCAGTATGGGACAGGTCCAGCCCCAGCATTTT; cdr3_aa: CASSMGQVQPQHF
v_call: TRBV18; j_call: TRBJ1-2; clone_size: NA; d_call: TRBD1; cdr3_nt: TGTGCCAGCTCGCCGACAGGGGGCAAGGTTTATGGCTACACCTTC; cdr3_aa: CASSPTGGKVYGYTF
v_call: TRBV19; j_call: TRBJ1-1; clone_size: NA; d_call: NA; cdr3_nt: TGTGCCAGTAGTATTTTTCCCGCTGAAGCTTTCTTT; cdr3_aa: CASSIFPAEAFF
v_call: TRBV7-8; j_call: TRBJ1-3; clone_size: NA; d_call: NA; cdr3_nt: TGTGCCAGCAGCTTCTCCCCACCAGACTCTGGAAACACCATATATTTT; cdr3_aa: CASSFSPPDSGNTIYF
v_call: TRBV12-3/TRBV12-4; j_call: TRBJ1-5; clone_size: NA; d_call: NA; cdr3_nt: TGTGCCAGCAGTAATAGCAATCAGCCCCAGCATTTT; cdr3_aa: CASSNSNQPQHF
v_call: TRBV18; j_call: TRBJ1-1; clone_size: NA; d_call: NA; cdr3_nt: TGTGCCAGCTCACGAATGAACACTGAAGCTTTCTTT; cdr3_aa: CASSRMNTEAFF
v_call: TRBV5-1; j_call: TRBJ2-1; clone_size: NA; d_call: NA; cdr3_nt: TGCGCCAGCAGCTTGATCTTCGGGTCAGGGAGGTTGAGCTCCTACAATGAGCAGTTCTTC; cdr3_aa: CASSLIFGSGRLSSYNEQFF
v_call: TRBV6-5; j_call: TRBJ1-2; clone_size: once; d_call: NA; cdr3_nt: TGTGCCAGCAGTTACTCGCGTGGTCGTAACTATGGCTACACCTTC; cdr3_aa: CASSYSRGRNYGYTF
v_call: TRBV5-1; j_call: TRBJ2-3; clone_size: NA; d_call: TRBD2; cdr3_nt: TGCGCCAGCAGTAAAAGAGCGGGGCCCGCCGGAGATACGCAGTATTTT; cdr3_aa: CASSKRAGPAGDTQYF
v_call: TRBV4-3; j_call: TRBJ1-2; clone_size: NA; d_call: TRBD1; cdr3_nt: TGCGCCAGCAGCCAAGGATACCTGCAGGGGGCAGCCGGCTACACCTTC; cdr3_aa: CASSQGYLQGAAGYTF
v_call: TRBV29-1; j_call: TRBJ1-2; clone_size: NA; d_call: NA; cdr3_nt: TGCAGCGTTGAGGGGGGTAAAGGGTACTATGGCTACACCTTC; cdr3_aa: CSVEGGKGYYGYTF
v_call: TRBV5-4; j_call: TRBJ2-1; clone_size: NA; d_call: TRBD2; cdr3_nt: TGTGCCAGCAGCTTGCGGGGGGGCCACTACAATGAGCAGTTCTTC; cdr3_aa: CASSLRGGHYNEQFF
v_call: TRBV6-5; j_call: TRBJ2-5; clone_size: NA; d_call: NA; cdr3_nt: TGTGCCAGCACCAAACAAGAGACCCAGTACTTC; cdr3_aa: CASTKQETQYF
v_call: TRBV6-5; j_call: TRBJ1-5; clone_size: NA; d_call: NA; cdr3_nt: TGTGCCACCTGGGGGGGGCGCGGCAATCAGCCCCAGCATTTT; cdr3_aa: CATWGGRGNQPQHF
v_call: TRBV5-4; j_call: TRBJ2-5; clone_size: NA; d_call: NA; cdr3_nt: TGTGCCAGCAGCATGATGACCGCACCGGAGACCCAGTACTTC; cdr3_aa: CASSMMTAPETQYF
v_call: TRBV11-2; j_call: TRBJ2-5; clone_size: NA; d_call: NA; cdr3_nt: TGTGCCAGCAGTCTAGTGGTGGGAGAGACCCAGTACTTC; cdr3_aa: CASSLVVGETQYF
v_call: TRBV12-3/TRBV12-4; j_call: TRBJ1-1; clone_size: NA; d_call: NA; cdr3_nt: TGTGCCAGCAGGCTTTGGTCTGGTGAAGCTTTCTTT; cdr3_aa: CASRLWSGEAFF
v_call: TRBV5-6; j_call: TRBJ1-1; clone_size: NA; d_call: NA; cdr3_nt: TGTGCCAGCAGCTTAGATGACCTGAACACTGAAGCTTTCTTT; cdr3_aa: CASSLDDLNTEAFF
v_call: TRBV11-3; j_call: TRBJ1-6; clone_size: NA; d_call: NA; cdr3_nt: TGTGCCAGCAGCCTCGACCAATTTTCACCCCTCCACTTT; cdr3_aa: CASSLDQFSPLHF
v_call: TRBV30; j_call: TRBJ1-3; clone_size: once; d_call: TRBD1; cdr3_nt: TGTGCCTGGAGCGCACCGGGACAGGGGTCTCCTGGAAACACCATATATTTT; cdr3_aa: CAWSAPGQGSPGNTIYF
v_call: TRBV27; j_call: TRBJ1-6; clone_size: NA; d_call: NA; cdr3_nt: TGTGCCAGTGCACTAGCGCTCAGGGGCATAAGTAATTCACCCCTCCACTTT; cdr3_aa: CASALALRGISNSPLHF
v_call: TRBV30; j_call: TRBJ1-3; clone_size: NA; d_call: NA; cdr3_nt: TGTGCCTGTTCTAACGCCCCTGGAAACACCATATATTTT; cdr3_aa: CACSNAPGNTIYF
v_call: TRBV30; j_call: TRBJ1-4; clone_size: NA; d_call: NA; cdr3_nt: TGTGCCTGGAGTGTAGGTTTGGGGAATCGCGAAAAACTGTTTTTT; cdr3_aa: CAWSVGLGNREKLFF
v_call: TRBV30; j_call: TRBJ1-2; clone_size: NA; d_call: TRBD1; cdr3_nt: TGTGCCTGGAAAGACAGGGGGGGAAGAAGCTATGGCTACACCTTC; cdr3_aa: CAWKDRGGRSYGYTF
v_call: TRBV5-1; j_call: TRBJ2-7; clone_size: NA; d_call: TRBD1; cdr3_nt: TGCGCCAGCAGCCCCCGGGACAGGGTGGCCTACGAGCAGTACTTC; cdr3_aa: CASSPRDRVAYEQYF
v_call: TRBV15; j_call: TRBJ1-4; clone_size: NA; d_call: NA; cdr3_nt: TGTGCCACCAGCAGAGGGTCATGGGGGTCCCCTGCAACTAATGAAAAACTGTTTTTT; cdr3_aa: CATSRGSWGSPATNEKLFF
v_call: TRBV9; j_call: TRBJ2-7; clone_size: NA; d_call: TRBD1; cdr3_nt: TGTGCCAGCAGCGTAGCTCCGGCAGGGGGCTACGAGCAGTACTTC; cdr3_aa: CASSVAPAGGYEQYF
v_call: TRBV5-4; j_call: TRBJ1-6; clone_size: NA; d_call: TRBD1; cdr3_nt: TGTGCCAGCAGCGCAAGGGCAGGGGGCCGGGATTCACCCCTCCACTTT; cdr3_aa: CASSARAGGRDSPLHF
v_call: TRBV14; j_call: TRBJ1-4; clone_size: NA; d_call: TRBD1; cdr3_nt: TGTGCCAGCAGCCAGAACAGGGGCCTCGGTGAAAAACTGTTTTTT; cdr3_aa: CASSQNRGLGEKLFF
v_call: TRBV30; j_call: TRBJ2-7; clone_size: NA; d_call: TRBD1; cdr3_nt: TGTGCCTGGAGGGGACAGGGTATCTCCTACGAGCAGTACTTC; cdr3_aa: CAWRGQGISYEQYF
v_call: TRBV3-1/TRBV3-2; j_call: TRBJ2-7; clone_size: NA; d_call: TRBD2; cdr3_nt: TGTGCCAGCAGCCTCCTAGCGGTGGTAAGGTACGAGCAGTACTTC; cdr3_aa: CASSLLAVVRYEQYF
v_call: TRBV6-2/TRBV6-3; j_call: TRBJ2-7; clone_size: NA; d_call: NA; cdr3_nt: TGTGCCAGCAGTTACCGGGGGGCTGAAGAGCAGTACTTC; cdr3_aa: CASSYRGAEEQYF
v_call: TRBV3-1/TRBV3-2; j_call: TRBJ1-4; clone_size: NA; d_call: NA; cdr3_nt: TGTGCCAGCAGCCAAGCTAGTGCGGGACTTAATGAAAAACTGTTTTTT; cdr3_aa: CASSQASAGLNEKLFF